The sequence of this T cell receptor beta chain was determined in a study of breast tumors, draining lymph nodes, adjacent tissues. Study results and limitations: Tumor repertoires ranked between lymph nodes and nontumor tissue in diversity, with V and J gene preferences. Tumor T cell lymph node origin was a supported hypothesis, not proven. Data fit most tumor T cells coming from lymph node, expanding in tumor. Luminal-like breast cancer showed significantly higher tumor–nontumor repertoire similarity than basal-like.

Axillary draining lymph nodes of breast cancer patients supplied the node samples. V lost 1 base, J lost 5 bases, and 12 bases lay in between. The V gene's germline CDR1 is KGHDR and CDR2 SFDVKD. This CDR3 contains 15 residues. A single record per CDR3 protein comes from TCRdb applying MiXCR to the multiplex PCR reads. The table has approximately 210,000 distinct CDR3 sequences, 30% to 35% seen once. This clonotype was recorded at least ten times. The antigen is undetermined. The clonotype was recovered from a female donor with breast cancer. Some clones in this sample may be carry-over from other donors' samples. The J gene is TRBJ2-3, the V gene TRBV24-1; D may match TRBD1 or TRBD2 (5 bases each). The sample consisted of axillary lymph node tissue. This chain's CDR3 is CATSDFVSGRDTQYF. The DNA of the CDR3 is TGTGCCACCAGTGATTTCGTTTCAGGGAGAGATACGCAGTATTTT.